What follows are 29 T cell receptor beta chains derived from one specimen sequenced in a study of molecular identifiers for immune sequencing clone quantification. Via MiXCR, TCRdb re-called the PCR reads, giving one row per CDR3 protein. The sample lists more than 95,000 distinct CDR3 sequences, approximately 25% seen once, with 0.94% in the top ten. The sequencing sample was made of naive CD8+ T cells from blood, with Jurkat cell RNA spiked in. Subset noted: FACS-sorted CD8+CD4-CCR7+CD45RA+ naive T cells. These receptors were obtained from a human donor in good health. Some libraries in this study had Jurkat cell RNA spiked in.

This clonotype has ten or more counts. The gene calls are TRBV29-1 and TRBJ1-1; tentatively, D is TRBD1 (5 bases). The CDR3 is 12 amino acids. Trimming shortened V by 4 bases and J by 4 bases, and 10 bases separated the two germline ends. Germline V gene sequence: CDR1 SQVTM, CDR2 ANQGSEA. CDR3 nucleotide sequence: TGCAGCGTTGGTTTAGGGGCCACTGAAGCTTTCTTT. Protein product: CSVGLGATEAFF.

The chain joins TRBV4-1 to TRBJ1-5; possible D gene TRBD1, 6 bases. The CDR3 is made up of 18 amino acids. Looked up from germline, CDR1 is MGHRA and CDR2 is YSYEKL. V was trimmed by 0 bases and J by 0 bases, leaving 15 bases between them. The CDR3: CASSQEPTGTSSNQPQHF. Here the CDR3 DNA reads TGCGCCAGCAGCCAAGAACCCACAGGGACTTCTAGCAATCAGCCCCAGCATTTT.

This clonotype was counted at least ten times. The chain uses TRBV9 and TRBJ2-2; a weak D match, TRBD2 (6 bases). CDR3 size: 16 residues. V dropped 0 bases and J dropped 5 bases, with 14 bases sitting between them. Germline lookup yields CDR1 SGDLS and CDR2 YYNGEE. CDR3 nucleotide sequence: TGTGCCAGCAGCGTAGATGGGCTAGCGTCGACCGGGGAGCTGTTTTTT. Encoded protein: CASSVDGLASTGELFF.

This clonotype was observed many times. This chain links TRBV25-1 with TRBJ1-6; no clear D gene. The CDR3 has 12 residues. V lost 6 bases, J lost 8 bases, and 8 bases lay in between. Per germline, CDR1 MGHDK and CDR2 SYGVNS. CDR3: CASRDWDSPLHF. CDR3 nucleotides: TGTGCCAGCAGGGACTGGGATTCACCCCTCCACTTT.

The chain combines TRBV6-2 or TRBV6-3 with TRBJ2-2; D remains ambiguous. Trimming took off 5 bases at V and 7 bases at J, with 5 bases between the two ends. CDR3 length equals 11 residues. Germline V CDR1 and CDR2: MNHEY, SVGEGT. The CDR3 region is CASSQFGELFF. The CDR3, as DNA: TGTGCCAGCAGTCAATTCGGGGAGCTGTTTTTT.

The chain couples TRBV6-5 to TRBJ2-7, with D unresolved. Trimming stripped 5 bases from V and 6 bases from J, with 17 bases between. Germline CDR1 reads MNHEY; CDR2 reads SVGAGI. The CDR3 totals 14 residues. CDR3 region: CASSPSPTLREQYF. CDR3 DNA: TGTGCCAGCAGTCCTTCCCCCACACTCCGCGAGCAGTACTTC.

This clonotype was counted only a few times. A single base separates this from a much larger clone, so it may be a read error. The CDR3 sequence: CASSTDGGSGTDTQYF. The CDR3 DNA sequence: TGCGCCAGCAGCACCGATGGCGGGAGTGGCACAGATACGCAGTATTTT. V usage is TRBV5-1 and J usage is TRBJ2-3, with 7 bases fitting TRBD2. The CDR3 covers 16 residues. J was trimmed by 1 base and V by 4 bases; bases with no gene match: 9. Germline V gene lookup returns CDR1 SGHRS and CDR2 YFSETQ.

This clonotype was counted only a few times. In nucleotides, the CDR3 is TGTGCCACCAGTGTGGGGGGCGGGGAGAACACAGATACGCAGTATTTT. Translation: CATSVGGGENTDTQYF. This chain uses TRBV24-1 with TRBJ2-3; either TRBD1 or TRBD2 may supply D (6 bases each). Germline CDR1 KGHDR, CDR2 SFDVKD. This CDR3 spans 16 amino acids. Trimming removed 5 bases at V and 2 bases at J, with 16 bases between.

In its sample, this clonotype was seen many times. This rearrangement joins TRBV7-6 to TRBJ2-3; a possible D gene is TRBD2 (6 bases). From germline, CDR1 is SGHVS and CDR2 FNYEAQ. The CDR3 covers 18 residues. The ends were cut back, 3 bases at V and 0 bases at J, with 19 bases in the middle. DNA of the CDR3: TGTGCCAGCAGCTTCGAACCCGGGACTCGTTCTAGCACAGATACGCAGTATTTT. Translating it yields CASSFEPGTRSSTDTQYF.

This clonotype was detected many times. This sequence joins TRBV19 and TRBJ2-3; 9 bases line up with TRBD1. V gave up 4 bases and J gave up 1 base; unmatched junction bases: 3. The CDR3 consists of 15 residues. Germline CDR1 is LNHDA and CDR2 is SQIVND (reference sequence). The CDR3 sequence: CASSRTGAGTDTQYF. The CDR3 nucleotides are TGTGCCAGTAGTAGGACAGGGGCCGGCACAGATACGCAGTATTTT.

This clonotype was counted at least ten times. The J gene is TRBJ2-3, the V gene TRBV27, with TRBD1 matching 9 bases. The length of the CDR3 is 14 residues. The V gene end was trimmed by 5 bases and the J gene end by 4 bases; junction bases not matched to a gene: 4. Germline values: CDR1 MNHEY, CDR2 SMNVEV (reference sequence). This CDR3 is CASSMGQGPDTQYF. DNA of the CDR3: TGTGCCAGCAGTATGGGACAGGGTCCAGATACGCAGTATTTT.

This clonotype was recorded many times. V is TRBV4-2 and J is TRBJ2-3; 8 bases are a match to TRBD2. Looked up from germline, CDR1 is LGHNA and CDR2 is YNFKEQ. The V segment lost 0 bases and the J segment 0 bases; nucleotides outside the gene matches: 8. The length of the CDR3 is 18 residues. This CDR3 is CASSQDYKREYSTDTQYF. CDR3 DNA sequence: TGTGCCAGCAGCCAAGATTATAAGCGGGAGTACAGCACAGATACGCAGTATTTT.

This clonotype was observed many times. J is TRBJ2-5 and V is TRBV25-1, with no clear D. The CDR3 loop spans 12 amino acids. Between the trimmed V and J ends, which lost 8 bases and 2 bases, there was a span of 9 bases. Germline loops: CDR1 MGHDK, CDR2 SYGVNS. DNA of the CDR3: TGTGCCAGCGGACCCGGACAAGAGACCCAGTACTTC. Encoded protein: CASGPGQETQYF.

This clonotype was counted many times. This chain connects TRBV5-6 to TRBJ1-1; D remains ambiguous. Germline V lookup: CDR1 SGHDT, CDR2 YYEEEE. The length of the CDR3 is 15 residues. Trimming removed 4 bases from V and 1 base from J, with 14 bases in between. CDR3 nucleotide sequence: TGTGCCAGCAGCCGCGGCCCTAACTCGAACACTGAAGCTTTCTTT. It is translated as CASSRGPNSNTEAFF.

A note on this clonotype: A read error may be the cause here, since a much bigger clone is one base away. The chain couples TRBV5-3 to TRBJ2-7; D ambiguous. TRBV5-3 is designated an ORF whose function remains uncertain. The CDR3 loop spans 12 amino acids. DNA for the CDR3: TGTGCCAGCAGCTTGCCGGGCTACAAGCAGTACTTC. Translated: CASSLPGYKQYF.

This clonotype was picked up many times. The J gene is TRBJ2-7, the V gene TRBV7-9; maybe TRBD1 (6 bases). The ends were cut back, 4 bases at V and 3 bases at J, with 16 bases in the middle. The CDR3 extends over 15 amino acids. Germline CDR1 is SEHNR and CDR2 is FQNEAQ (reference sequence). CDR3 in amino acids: CASSSVLGGGYEQYF. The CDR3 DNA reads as TGTGCCAGCAGCTCGGTCCTAGGGGGTGGCTACGAGCAGTACTTC. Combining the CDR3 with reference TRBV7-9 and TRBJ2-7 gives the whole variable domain DTGVSQNPRHKITKRGQNVTFRCDPISEHNRLYWYRQTLGQGPEFLTYFQNEAQLEKSRLLSDRFSAERPKGSFSTLEIQRTEQGDSAMYLCASSSVLGGGYEQYFGPGTRLTVT.

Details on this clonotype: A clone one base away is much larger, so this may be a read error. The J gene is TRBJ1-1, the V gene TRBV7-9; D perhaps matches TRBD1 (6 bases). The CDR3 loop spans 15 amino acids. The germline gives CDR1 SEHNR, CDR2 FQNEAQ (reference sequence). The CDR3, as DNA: TGTGCCAGCAGCTTAGAAGGGACCCAGGGGACTGAAACTTTCTTT. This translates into CASSLEGTQGTETFF.

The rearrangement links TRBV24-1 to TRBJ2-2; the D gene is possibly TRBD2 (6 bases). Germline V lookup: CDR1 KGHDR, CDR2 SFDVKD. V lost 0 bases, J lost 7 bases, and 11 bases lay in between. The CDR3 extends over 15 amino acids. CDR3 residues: CATSDLHRGSGELFF. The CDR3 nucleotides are TGTGCCACCAGTGATTTGCACCGGGGGAGCGGGGAGCTGTTTTTT.

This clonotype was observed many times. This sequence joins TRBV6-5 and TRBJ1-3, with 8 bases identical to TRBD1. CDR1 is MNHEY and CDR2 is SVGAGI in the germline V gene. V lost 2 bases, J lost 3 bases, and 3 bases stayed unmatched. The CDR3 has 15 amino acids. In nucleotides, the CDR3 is TGTGCCAGCAGTTACGGCAGGGGGCTTGGAAACACCATATATTTT. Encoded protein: CASSYGRGLGNTIYF.

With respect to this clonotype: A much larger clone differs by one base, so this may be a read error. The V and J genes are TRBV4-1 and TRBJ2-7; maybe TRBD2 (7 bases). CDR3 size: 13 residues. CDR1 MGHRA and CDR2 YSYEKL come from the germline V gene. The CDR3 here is CASSQGEGVEQHF. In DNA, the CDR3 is TGCGCCAGCAGCCAAGGGGAGGGGGTCGAGCAGCACTTC.

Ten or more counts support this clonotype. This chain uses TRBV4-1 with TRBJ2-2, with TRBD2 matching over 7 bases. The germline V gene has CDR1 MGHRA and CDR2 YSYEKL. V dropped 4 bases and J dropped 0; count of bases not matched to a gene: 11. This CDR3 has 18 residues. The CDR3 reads CASSPLAGERANTGELFF. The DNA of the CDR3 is TGCGCCAGCAGCCCGTTGGCGGGAGAAAGAGCGAACACCGGGGAGCTGTTTTTT.

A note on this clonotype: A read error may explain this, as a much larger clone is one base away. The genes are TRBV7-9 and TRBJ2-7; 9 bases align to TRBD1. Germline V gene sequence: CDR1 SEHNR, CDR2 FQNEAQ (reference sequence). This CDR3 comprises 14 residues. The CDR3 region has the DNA TGTGCCAGCAGCGCCCGGACAGGGGTCTACGAGAAGTACTTC. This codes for CASSARTGVYEKYF.

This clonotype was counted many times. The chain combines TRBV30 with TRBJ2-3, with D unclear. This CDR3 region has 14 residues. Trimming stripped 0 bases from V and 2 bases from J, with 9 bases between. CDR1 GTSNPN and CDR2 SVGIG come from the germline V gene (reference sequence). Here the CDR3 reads CAWSVVGFTDTQYF. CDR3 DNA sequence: TGTGCCTGGAGTGTAGTTGGTTTCACAGATACGCAGTATTTT.

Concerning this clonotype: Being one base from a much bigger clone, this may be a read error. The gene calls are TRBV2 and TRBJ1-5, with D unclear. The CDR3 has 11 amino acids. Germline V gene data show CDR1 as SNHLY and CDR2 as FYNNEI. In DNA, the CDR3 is TGTGCCTGCAGTTCAGGTGGGCCCCAGCATTTT. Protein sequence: CACSSGGPQHF.

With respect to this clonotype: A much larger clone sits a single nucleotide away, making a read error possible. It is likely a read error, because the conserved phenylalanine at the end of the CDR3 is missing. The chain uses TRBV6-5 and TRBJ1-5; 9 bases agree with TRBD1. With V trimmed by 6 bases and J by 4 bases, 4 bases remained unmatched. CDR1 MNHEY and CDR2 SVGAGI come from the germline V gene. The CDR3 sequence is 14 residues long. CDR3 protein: CASRGQGGNQPQHL. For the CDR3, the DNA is TGTGCCAGCAGGGGACAGGGTGGGAATCAGCCCCAGCATCTT.

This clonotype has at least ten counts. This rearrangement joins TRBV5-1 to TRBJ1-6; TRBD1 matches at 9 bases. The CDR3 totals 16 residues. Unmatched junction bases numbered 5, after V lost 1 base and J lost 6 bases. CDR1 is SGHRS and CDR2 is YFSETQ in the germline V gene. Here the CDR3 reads CASSLWGTGPNSPLHF. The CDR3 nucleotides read TGCGCCAGCAGCTTGTGGGGGACAGGGCCTAATTCACCCCTCCACTTT.

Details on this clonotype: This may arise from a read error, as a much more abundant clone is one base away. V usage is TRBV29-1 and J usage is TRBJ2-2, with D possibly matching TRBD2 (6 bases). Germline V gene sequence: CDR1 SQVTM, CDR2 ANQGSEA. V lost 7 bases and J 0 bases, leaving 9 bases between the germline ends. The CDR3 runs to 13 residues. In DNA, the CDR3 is TGCAGCGGGAGGGGTGCGAACACCGGGGAGCTGTTTTTT. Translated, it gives CSGRGANTGELFF.

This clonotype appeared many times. CDR3 amino acids: CASSTIREGRDTQYF. The CDR3 DNA follows: TGTGCCAGCAGTACAATACGGGAGGGCCGCGATACGCAGTATTTT. The V gene is TRBV12-3 or TRBV12-4, the J gene TRBJ2-3, with 8 bases lining up with TRBD2. The junction had 10 bases not matched to a gene; V was cut back by 5 bases and J by 6 bases. The CDR3 runs 15 residues.

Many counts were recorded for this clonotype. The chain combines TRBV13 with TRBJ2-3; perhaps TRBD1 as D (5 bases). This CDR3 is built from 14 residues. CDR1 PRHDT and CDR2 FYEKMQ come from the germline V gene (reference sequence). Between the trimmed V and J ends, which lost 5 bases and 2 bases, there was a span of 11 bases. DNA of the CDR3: TGTGCCAGCAGCATAAGACAGCCCACAGATACGCAGTATTTT. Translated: CASSIRQPTDTQYF.